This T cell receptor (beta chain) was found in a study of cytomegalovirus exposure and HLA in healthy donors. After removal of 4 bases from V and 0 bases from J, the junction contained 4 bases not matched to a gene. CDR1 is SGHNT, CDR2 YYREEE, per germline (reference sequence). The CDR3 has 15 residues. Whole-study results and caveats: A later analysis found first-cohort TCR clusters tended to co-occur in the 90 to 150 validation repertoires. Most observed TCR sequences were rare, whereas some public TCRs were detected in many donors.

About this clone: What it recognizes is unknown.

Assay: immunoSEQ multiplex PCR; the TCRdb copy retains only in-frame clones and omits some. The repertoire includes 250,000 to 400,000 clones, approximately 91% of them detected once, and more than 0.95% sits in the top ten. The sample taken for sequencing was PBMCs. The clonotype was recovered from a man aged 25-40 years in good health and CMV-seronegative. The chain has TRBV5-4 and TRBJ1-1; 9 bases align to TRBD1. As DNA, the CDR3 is TGTGCCAGCAGCCCCGGGACAGGGATGAACACTGAAGCTTTCTTT. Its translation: CASSPGTGMNTEAFF. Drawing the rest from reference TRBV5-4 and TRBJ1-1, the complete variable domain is ETGVTQSPTHLIKTRGQQVTLRCSSQSGHNTVSWYQQALGQGPQFIFQYYREEENGRGNFPPRFSGLQFPNYSSELNVNALELDDSALYLCASSPGTGMNTEAFFGQGTRLTVV.